Listed below are T cell receptor beta chains from one sample, sequenced in a study of OX40 agonist ivuxolimab in advanced cancers. The data were produced by immunoSEQ multiplex PCR, yet TCRdb's version contains in-frame clones alone and is incomplete. Of some 76,000 clones listed, 85% are singletons. The specimen comprised CD4+ or CD8+ T cells sorted from blood, sampled in a trial of the OX40 agonist ivuxolimab. The source of these receptors is an adult with an advanced solid tumor such as melanoma, head and neck, liver or kidney cancer. Each CDR3 is given with its conserved first and last residue. The D gene is left open where the match is weak. Size is omitted from some rows. Given values are once, few, many or a class for expanded clones.

>.|.|TRBJ1-6|TRBV18
CASSPQGDGSPLHF
TGTGCCAGCTCACCACAGGGGGATGGTTCACCCCTCCACTTT
>.|.|TRBJ1-6|TRBV5-4
CASSRGLSSYNSPLHF
TGTGCCAGCAGCCGGGGGCTGAGCTCCTATAATTCACCCCTCCACTTT
>.|.|TRBJ2-5|TRBV20-1
CSAKNRETQYF
TGCAGTGCGAAAAATCGGGAGACCCAGTACTTC
>TRBD2|.|TRBJ2-5|TRBV7-8
CASSLEGLAISPETQYF
TGTGCCAGCAGCTTGGAGGGACTAGCGATTTCCCCAGAGACCCAGTACTTC
>TRBD2|.|TRBJ2-3|TRBV6-5
CASRLAGGPTDTQYF
TGTGCCAGCAGGCTAGCGGGGGGTCCCACAGATACGCAGTATTTT
>.|.|TRBJ2-3|TRBV13
CASSSERGDTQYF
TGTGCCAGCAGCTCCGAACGGGGAGATACGCAGTATTTT
>TRBD1|.|TRBJ2-3|TRBV28
CASTTQGGNTDTQYF
TGTGCCAGCACCACACAAGGGGGCAACACAGATACGCAGTATTTT
>.|.|TRBJ2-7|TRBV11-2
CASSQDVHGTYEQYF
TGTGCCAGCAGCCAAGACGTGCACGGGACCTACGAGCAGTACTTC
>TRBD2|.|TRBJ2-7|TRBV12-5
CASASGSGYEQYF
TGTGCTAGTGCCAGCGGGAGTGGCTACGAGCAGTACTTC
>.|.|TRBJ2-3|TRBV6-1
CASSEVRAGADTQYF
TGTGCCAGCAGTGAAGTTAGGGCAGGGGCAGATACGCAGTATTTT
>TRBD1|.|TRBJ2-5|TRBV18
CASSLDRRETQYF
TGTGCCAGCTCATTGGACAGGAGAGAGACCCAGTACTTC
>.|.|TRBJ2-6|TRBV6-5
CASSYRRGAGANVLTF
TGTGCCAGCAGTTACCGTAGGGGGGCTGGGGCCAACGTCCTGACTTTC
>TRBD2|.|TRBJ2-2|TRBV2
CASSDLAGAGSGELFF
TGTGCCAGCAGTGATTTAGCGGGAGCGGGGTCCGGGGAGCTGTTTTTT
>.|.|TRBJ2-1|TRBV12-5
CASGMGQGGWGSEQFF
TGTGCTAGTGGTATGGGACAAGGGGGGTGGGGCAGTGAGCAGTTCTTC
>TRBD2|.|TRBJ2-7|TRBV2
CASRLGLAGGLSSYEQYF
TGTGCCAGCCGACTGGGACTAGCGGGGGGCCTCAGCTCCTACGAGCAGTACTTC
>.|.|TRBJ2-5|TRBV6-6
CASNNGLETQYF
TGTGCCAGCAACAACGGGTTGGAGACCCAGTACTTC
>TRBD2|.|TRBJ2-7|TRBV28
CASRKTSGNYEQYF
TGTGCCAGCAGGAAGACTAGCGGGAACTACGAGCAGTACTTC
>TRBD1|few|TRBJ1-2|TRBV28
CASSLGDRTLPGYTF
TGTGCCAGCAGTTTGGGGGACAGGACATTACCTGGCTACACCTTC
>.|.|TRBJ2-1|TRBV5-8
CASSPDSGGSYNEQFF
TGTGCCAGCAGCCCGGACAGTGGTGGATCCTACAATGAGCAGTTCTTC
>.|.|TRBJ2-7|TRBV6-5
CASSRQSSYEQYF
TGTGCCAGCAGCCGGCAAAGCTCCTACGAGCAGTACTTC
>TRBD2|.|TRBJ2-3|TRBV5-1
CASSLGLAGVTGTQYF
TGCGCCAGCAGCTTGGGACTAGCGGGAGTAACGGGTACGCAGTATTTT
>.|.|TRBJ1-2|TRBV6-1
CASRGGQGRDYGYTF
TGTGCCAGCAGGGGGGGCCAGGGTAGAGACTATGGCTACACCTTC
>.|few|TRBJ1-1|TRBV20-1
CSAGGAEAFF
TGCAGTGCGGGGGGGGCTGAAGCTTTCTTT
>.|.|TRBJ1-1|TRBV5-4
CASSLRQENTEAFF
TGTGCCAGCAGCTTAAGACAGGAGAACACTGAAGCTTTCTTT
>.|once|TRBJ1-6|TRBV4-1
CASSQGGHYNSPLHF
TGCGCCAGCAGCCAAGGTGGACACTATAATTCACCCCTCCACTTT
>.|.|TRBJ1-5|TRBV6-1
CASSEQYNYSNQPQHF
TGTGCCAGCAGTGAACAGTACAATTATAGCAATCAGCCCCAGCATTTT
>.|once|TRBJ1-2|TRBV28
CASSNQRGYTF
TGTGCCAGCAGCAATCAAAGGGGCTACACCTTC
>.|once|TRBJ1-4|TRBV15
CATSRGETATNEKLFF
TGTGCCACCAGCAGAGGGGAGACAGCAACTAATGAAAAACTGTTTTTT
>.|few|TRBJ1-4|TRBV7-8
CASSFWGELFF
TGTGCCAGCAGCTTCTGGGGGGAACTGTTTTTT
>.|once|TRBJ2-3|TRBV27
CASSTGIDTDTQYF
TGTGCCAGCAGTACCGGGATCGACACAGATACGCAGTATTTT
>.|.|TRBJ1-4|TRBV7-2
CASSLGGTRNEKLFF
TGTGCCAGCAGCTTAGGTGGGACTAGGAATGAAAAACTGTTTTTT
>TRBD1|.|TRBJ1-5|TRBV2
CASSSGQSYQPQHF
TGTGCCAGCAGCTCGGGACAGAGCTATCAGCCCCAGCATTTT
>.|once|TRBJ2-5|TRBV30
CAWSWGAGETQYF
TGTGCCTGGTCGTGGGGGGCAGGAGAGACCCAGTACTTC
>TRBD1|.|TRBJ1-4|TRBV7-3
CASSLTPGGRANEKLFF
TGTGCCAGCAGCTTGACCCCAGGGGGCAGGGCTAATGAAAAACTGTTTTTT
>TRBD2|.|TRBJ2-1|TRBV7-3
CASSLLSGGAGTEQFF
TGTGCCAGCAGCTTATTAAGCGGGGGGGCCGGCACTGAGCAGTTCTTC
>TRBD1|.|TRBJ1-4|TRBV5-1
CASSLTGSNEKLFF
TGCGCCAGCAGCCTGACAGGGAGTAATGAAAAACTGTTTTTT
>TRBD2|.|TRBJ2-7|TRBV2
CASSREGFSGEQYF
TGTGCCAGCAGCCGGGAGGGTTTTTCGGGGGAGCAGTACTTC
>.|.|TRBJ2-3|TRBV2
CASSVGVDTQYF
TGTGCCAGCAGTGTTGGAGTTGATACGCAGTATTTT
>.|.|TRBJ2-5|TRBV7-2
CASSSQGGGWVKETQYF
TGTGCCAGCAGCTCCCAGGGGGGCGGTTGGGTGAAGGAGACCCAGTACTTC
>TRBD2|.|TRBJ2-3|TRBV19
CASSRLAHTDTQYF
TGTGCCAGTAGTAGACTAGCTCACACAGATACGCAGTATTTT
>.|.|TRBJ1-3|TRBV5-1
CASSPGPRDTIYF
TGCGCCAGCAGCCCGGGACCTCGGGACACCATATATTTT
>.|.|TRBJ2-5|TRBV18
CASSPPQETQYF
TGTGCCAGCTCACCACCCCAGGAGACCCAGTACTTC